Here is one T cell receptor beta chain with its context. Its cognate antigen has yet to be identified. No quality values exist for individual bases; no much larger clone is one base distant. Receptor amplification or capture employed 5' RACE. TCRdb lists the instrument as Illumina HiSeq 2500. The second PCR ran for about 6 to 11 cycles and used a J-beta primer mix along with a sample-barcoded 5' primer. Each TCR beta cDNA molecule received a unique molecular identifier from a template-switch 5' adaptor carrying 12 random nucleotides. Each sample yielded at least 2.5 million CDR3-containing paired-end reads. All of the RNA was converted into first-strand cDNA using the Mint cDNA synthesis kit, with a TRBC-specific oligonucleotide serving as the primer. After uracil-DNA glycosylase treatment, a first 18-cycle PCR used universal primers M1SS and BC2_uni_R on all cDNA. The source study handled its data this way. For normalization, 1 million high-quality reads, each with a distinct molecular identifier, were randomly selected from each sample. Instead of being binned into consensus sequences, reads with shared molecular identifiers were discarded. MiTCR, with a Q25 quality threshold and the strictest error-elimination algorithm, was used for CDR3 identification, clonotype clustering and error correction. A nonparametric unseen species model using Euler transformation provided a lower-bound estimate of total TCR beta diversity. TCRdb redid the processing of the public reads, applying fastp at Q25 and MiXCR, and retained in-frame beta chains. Rows merge per CDR3 protein into single entries with the most common DNA and genes. The V and J calls shown here were made by TCRdb, not taken from the authors' results. This sample gives some 1.4 million distinct CDR3 sequences in total; roughly 45% of them show up just once. The ten largest make up approximately 7.9% of the sample.

The CDR3, from cysteine to phenylalanine, totals 13 residues. Solely the CDR3 DNA is kept, with 39 bases framed from the first base. CDR1 and CDR2, per the germline V gene (reference sequence), are DFQATT and SNEGSKA. The data are from a study of blood T cells in healthy people across ages (dated by TCRdb to 2014 to 2015). At the level of the whole study: In model experiments, template switching captured about one uniquely barcoded TCR beta cDNA molecule for every two T cells. The donors were divided into four age groups: young (average approximately 17 years), middle-aged (approximately 41), aged (approximately 59) and long-lived (roughly 82). Age-related changes in TCR beta repertoire diversity were measured in the study by deep sequencing normalized with unique cDNA molecular identifiers. Using the same blood draw, the study looked at two additional independent replicas of 1 million unique cDNA reads for two donors, one aged 18 to 29 and the other aged 80 or older. To avoid experimental bias, donors of different ages were randomly spread across the sequencing lanes. Broad study findings and their caveats: A strong correlation was found between observed TCR beta diversity and the percentage of naive T cells measured by flow cytometry. Compared with the aged group, the long-lived group had more naive CD4+ T cells, fewer expanded clones and increased TCR diversity, suggesting age selection. As age increased, observed TCR beta diversity per million T cells dropped in a roughly linear way, and a significant reduction was already evident by age about 40. Total diversity estimates from one million sequenced T cells were considered lower bounds and underestimates. The CMV infection status of donors was not known, potentially confounding age-related changes in expanded clonotypes. Because profiling used bulk unsorted PBMCs, naive and antigen-experienced compartments could not be compared conclusively.

The donors were roughly 39 Caucasian individuals from Russia, aged roughly 6 to 90 years, who were systemically healthy. About 10 milliliters of peripheral blood were drawn from each donor into EDTA-treated Vacutainer tubes. PBMCs were isolated by Ficoll-Paque density-gradient centrifugation, with at least 6 million obtained per sample. Total RNA was extracted from PBMCs with Trizol reagent, with at least 5 micrograms obtained per sample. For every donor, flow cytometry on a PBMC aliquot measured the percentage of naive CD45RAhigh/CD27high T cells. The V and J segments used are TRBV20-1 and TRBJ2-5, and perhaps TRBD1 as D gene, on 5 matching bases. TRBJ2-7 explains the end of the DNA better; the J call may be wrong. Sequenced sample: blood. The origin of this receptor is a young woman in good health. The DNA reads as follows: TGCAGTGCCGCCTTTAGCAGGGACTACGAGCAGTACTTC. Translated, this is CSAAFSRDYEQYF.